The 18 T cell receptor beta chains below were found in one sample sequenced in a study of early T cells in non-severe SARS-CoV-2 infection. TCRdb analysed the 5' RACE reads with MiXCR anew, one entry per CDR3 protein. The data hold about 30,000 distinct CDR3 sequences, with roughly 5.1% observed a single time. The sample taken for sequencing was whole blood. Every receptor here comes from an adult who was a healthcare worker with PCR-confirmed SARS-CoV-2 infection or an uninfected control (not recorded which).

This clonotype was counted ten times or more. The rearrangement uses TRBV18 and TRBJ2-7; D assignment may be TRBD1 or TRBD2 (6 bases each). Per the germline V gene, CDR1 is KGHSH and CDR2 is LQKENI. The CDR3 sequence is 15 residues long. V shed 3 bases and J shed 5 bases, with 17 bases lying between them. The CDR3 sequence: CASSPGGPLRDEQYF. CDR3 bases: TGTGCCAGCTCACCCGGGGGCCCCCTACGGGACGAGCAGTACTTC.

This clonotype appeared a few times. V is TRBV7-6 and J is TRBJ2-3, with 10 bases matching TRBD2. The V segment lost 5 bases and the J segment 2 bases; nucleotides outside the gene matches: 10. There are 17 residues in the CDR3. In germline, CDR1 is SGHVS, CDR2 FNYEAQ. CDR3 loop: CASSPNPSGGNTDTQYF. In nucleotides, the CDR3 is TGTGCCAGCAGCCCAAATCCTAGCGGGGGAAACACAGATACGCAGTATTTT.

This clonotype appeared many times. V usage is TRBV20-1 and J usage is TRBJ2-2; 7 bases agree with TRBD2. The V segment lost 2 bases and the J segment 1 base; nucleotides outside the gene matches: 7. The germline CDR1 and CDR2 sequences are DFQATT and SNEGSKA (reference sequence). The CDR3 totals 16 residues. CDR3 sequence reads: CSARSPAGMNTGELFF. For the CDR3, the DNA is TGCAGTGCTAGATCGCCAGCGGGGATGAACACCGGGGAGCTGTTTTTT.

This clonotype was counted at least ten times. The V call is TRBV5-1, the J call TRBJ2-5, with TRBD2 as a possible D gene (5 bases). The CDR3 runs to 13 residues. The V gene lost 4 bases and the J gene lost 3 bases, with 10 bases spanning the gap. Germline loops: CDR1 SGHRS, CDR2 YFSETQ. CDR3 sequence (DNA): TGCGCCAGCAGCCCGAGCGGAAAAGAGACCCAGTACTTC. The encoded protein is CASSPSGKETQYF.

In this sample, this clonotype turned up many times. The J gene is TRBJ2-7, the V gene TRBV10-1, with TRBD1 identical over 11 bases. Germline loops: CDR1 WNHNN, CDR2 SYGVQD (reference sequence). This CDR3 has 19 residues. Trimming took 6 bases from V and 1 from J; bases not matched to a gene: 17. CDR3 residues: CASSGTRGQGEVRSYEQYF. DNA of the CDR3: TGCGCCAGCAGCGGAACCCGGGGACAGGGGGAAGTTAGGTCCTACGAGCAGTACTTC.

This clonotype was counted at least ten times. The gene calls are TRBV14 and TRBJ2-4; perhaps TRBD2 as D (5 bases). The CDR3 totals 15 residues. V lost 2 bases and J lost 0, with 8 bases in between. Germline CDR1 reads SGHDN; CDR2 reads FVKESK. This CDR3 is CASSQLGEAKNIQYF. CDR3 bases: TGTGCCAGCAGCCAATTGGGAGAAGCCAAAAACATTCAGTACTTC.

There are a few counts of this clonotype. This chain joins TRBV25-1 and TRBJ1-6; unclear D gene. Germline V lookup: CDR1 MGHDK, CDR2 SYGVNS. The CDR3 sequence is 13 residues long. V lost 4 bases, J lost 8 bases, and 9 bases lay in between. The CDR3 loop reads CASSGKSYSPLHF. The CDR3 DNA sequence: TGTGCCAGCAGTGGAAAGTCCTATTCACCCCTCCACTTT. The variable domain in full, completed from reference TRBV25-1 and TRBJ1-6, reads EADIYQTPRYLVIGTGKKITLECSQTMGHDKMYWYQQDPGMELHLIHYSYGVNSTEKGDLSSESTVSRIRTEHFPLTLESARPSHTSQYLCASSGKSYSPLHFGNGTRLTVT.

The sample holds a few counts of this clonotype. The V call is TRBV12-3 or TRBV12-4, the J call TRBJ1-4; maybe TRBD1 (6 bases). Trimming left V 3 bases short and J 8 bases short, with 16 bases between. The CDR3 is made up of 15 amino acids. The CDR3 protein is CASSFRTVLKEKLFF. In DNA form, the CDR3 reads TGTGCCAGCAGTTTCCGGACAGTCCTGAAAGAAAAACTGTTTTTT.

This clonotype has ten or more counts. This chain joins TRBV7-8 and TRBJ1-2; 10 nucleotides align to TRBD1. CDR3 size: 13 residues. Germline CDR1 reads SGHVS; CDR2 reads FQNEAQ. Germline trimming cut 5 bases from V and 5 bases from J; bases unmatched to any gene: 2. The CDR3 coding sequence is TGTGCCAGCAGCCCGGACAGGGGGTATGGCTACACCTTC. Translating gives CASSPDRGYGYTF.

With respect to this clonotype: A read error is possible here, since a much larger clone lies one base away. The chain has TRBV7-2 and TRBJ2-1; D is unclear. Trimming shortened V by 5 bases and J by 10 bases, and 15 bases separated the two germline ends. The CDR3 consists of 13 residues. CDR1 and CDR2 from the germline V gene are SGHTA and FQGNSA. The CDR3 DNA follows: TGTGCCAGCAGCCCCCATGTGGTTCGAGAGCAGTTCTTC. Residues: CASSPHVVREQFF.

The sample holds many counts of this clonotype. This rearrangement joins TRBV7-9 to TRBJ2-5; 7 bases match TRBD1. Germline V gives CDR1 SEHNR, CDR2 FQNEAQ (reference sequence). Trimming at V came to 3 bases and at J to 2 bases, leaving 3 bases not matched to a gene. The CDR3 spans 14 residues. CDR3 loop: CASSLWTGQETQYF. For the CDR3, the DNA is TGTGCCAGCAGCTTGTGGACAGGTCAAGAGACCCAGTACTTC.

This clonotype occurred many times. This rearrangement joins TRBV6-6 to TRBJ1-6, with TRBD1 matching 12 bases. The CDR3 is 15 amino acids. Germline CDR1 MNHNY, CDR2 SVGAGI (reference sequence). With V trimmed by 5 bases and J by 8 bases, 4 bases remained unmatched. The CDR3 loop reads CASSPGTGGYSPLHF. For the CDR3, the DNA is TGTGCCAGCAGTCCCGGGACAGGGGGCTATTCACCCCTCCACTTT.

This clonotype was detected only a few times. The chain has TRBV6-2 or TRBV6-3 and TRBJ2-2; D is perhaps TRBD2 (5 bases). Deletions cut 4 bases from V and 3 bases from J, with 6 bases between. This CDR3 is 13 amino acids long. Germline V CDR1 and CDR2: MNHEY, SVGEGT. The chain's CDR3 is CASSWTDTGELFF. CDR3 bases: TGTGCCAGCAGTTGGACTGACACCGGGGAGCTGTTTTTT.

This clonotype showed up many times. The chain couples TRBV6-5 to TRBJ2-2; D perhaps matches TRBD2 (6 bases). CDR3 length equals 15 residues. V was shortened by 0 bases and J by 2 bases, with 7 bases between the two germline ends. The germline CDR1 and CDR2 sequences are MNHEY and SVGAGI. The CDR3 protein is CASSYSGGNTGELFF. The CDR3 DNA follows: TGTGCCAGCAGTTACTCGGGAGGAAACACCGGGGAGCTGTTTTTT.

This clonotype occurred a few times. The CDR3 is CASSTNTDIQYF. The CDR3, as DNA: TGTGCCAGCAGCACGAACACGGACATTCAGTACTTC. J is TRBJ2-4 and V is TRBV7-9; D ambiguous. This CDR3 region has 12 residues. Germline V gene lookup returns CDR1 SEHNR and CDR2 FQNEAQ (reference sequence). V was cut by 5 bases and J by 8 bases, with 10 bases left in between.

The chain uses TRBV3-1 and TRBJ1-5; no firm D call. Germline CDR1 reads LGHDT; CDR2 reads YNNKEL (reference sequence). The CDR3 runs to 15 residues. Trimming took off 0 bases at V and 1 base at J, with 7 bases between the two ends. The CDR3 sequence: CASSQDMMSNQPQHF. The CDR3 DNA reads TGTGCCAGCAGCCAAGATATGATGAGCAATCAGCCCCAGCATTTT. Filled out from reference TRBV3-1 and TRBJ1-5, the complete variable domain reads DTAVSQTPKYLVTQMGNDKSIKCEQNLGHDTMYWYKQDSKKFLKIMFSYNNKELIINETVPNRFSPKSPDKAHLNLHINSLELGDSAVYFCASSQDMMSNQPQHFGDGTRLSIL.

This clonotype was observed a handful of times. V and J are TRBV7-2 and TRBJ1-1; TRBD1 might be the D (6 bases). This CDR3 has 15 residues. The germline V gene encodes CDR1 SGHTA and CDR2 FQGNSA. V lost 3 bases to trimming and J lost 4 bases, with 15 bases between them. DNA for the CDR3: TGTGCCAGCAGCTTGGCCCCAGGGGTTGGCACTGAAGCTTTCTTT. It yields the protein CASSLAPGVGTEAFF.

The table lists this clonotype with many counts. The J gene is TRBJ1-2, the V gene TRBV6-2 or TRBV6-3, with D unclear. Trimming shortened V by 4 bases and J by 1 base, and 13 bases separated the two germline ends. CDR3 length: 15 residues. Germline V gives CDR1 MNHEY, CDR2 SVGEGT. The CDR3 protein is CASSSLGTSNYGYTF. CDR3 coding DNA: TGTGCCAGCAGTTCCCTCGGCACCAGTAACTATGGCTACACCTTC.